The present T cell receptor beta chain was sequenced within a study of T cell repertoires in cytomegalovirus infection. Germline CDR1 DFQATT, CDR2 SNEGSKA (reference sequence). V gave up 0 bases and J gave up 2 bases, with 9 bases separating them. The CDR3 consists of 14 residues. Concerning this clonotype: The antigen remains undetermined.

TCRdb independently ran MiXCR on the reads; one entry per CDR3 protein. The sample lists 750,000 to 900,000 distinct CDR3 sequences, 25% to 30% occurring once. This receptor was identified in a human donor in good health (CMV status not recorded). Some clones in this sample may be carry-over from other donors' samples. The chain joins TRBV20-1 to TRBJ2-3; unclear D gene. Material: cultured CD8+ T cells from PBMCs, obtained from culture after CMV antigen stimulation. CDR3 nucleotide sequence: TGCAGTGCTAGAGATAGATGGGTCACAGATACGCAGTATTTT. Translating gives CSARDRWVTDTQYF.